A single sample is the source of the 21 T cell receptor beta chains below, sequenced in a study of T cells expressing NK-cell markers. TCRdb derives one entry per CDR3 protein from the 5' RACE reads, leaving out DNA. Its table lists around 550,000 distinct CDR3 sequences. The sequenced sample consisted of blood T cells: a sorted CD56 or NKG2C T cell subset, CD4+ or CD8+ T cells, or bulk PBMC T cells (not recorded which). The receptors come from a man between 18 and 35 years old in good health.

The chain combines TRBV3-1 with TRBJ2-1; there is no DNA to check the TCRdb D call of TRBD2. The CDR3 is 15 amino acids. Germline CDR1 LGHDT, CDR2 YNNKEL (reference sequence). The CDR3 is CASSQWGLADNEQFF.

J is TRBJ2-5 and V is TRBV6-1; there is no DNA to check the TCRdb D call of TRBD1. CDR1 is MNHNS, CDR2 SASEGT, per germline. The CDR3 loop spans 14 amino acids. CDR3 sequence: CASRTGYRVETQYF.

The chain has TRBV12-3 or TRBV12-4 and TRBJ2-4; the TCRdb call, TRBD1, lacks DNA for checking. This CDR3 has 14 residues. This CDR3 reads CASSLGQGLHIQYF.

This chain links TRBV28 with TRBJ2-1; TCRdb's assignment of TRBD2 cannot be checked, as there is no DNA. The germline V gene has CDR1 MDHEN and CDR2 SYDVKM. This CDR3 comprises 15 residues. Here the CDR3 reads CAIPPREGPLNEQFF.

The genes are TRBV7-9 and TRBJ1-1. The CDR3 runs to 13 residues. Per the germline V gene, CDR1 is SEHNR and CDR2 is FQNEAQ (reference sequence). CDR3 sequence: CASTSYRNTEAFF.

V and J are TRBV29-1 and TRBJ2-3; TCRdb indicates TRBD2, and absent DNA this call remains unverified. This CDR3 has 16 amino acids. Germline V gives CDR1 SQVTM, CDR2 ANQGSEA. The CDR3 sequence: CSASPGASGSTDTQYF.

The J gene is TRBJ2-1, the V gene TRBV6-1; with no DNA, the TCRdb D assignment of TRBD2 cannot be verified. The germline V gene encodes CDR1 MNHNS and CDR2 SASEGT. CDR3 size: 18 residues. CDR3 sequence reads: CASGSGRPLLSSYNEQFF.

The CDR3 is CASSLMGAGGDGYTF. V gene TRBV5-1 combines with J gene TRBJ1-2; TCRdb names TRBD1, which stays unverified in the absence of DNA. CDR3 length: 15 residues. Germline loops: CDR1 SGHRS, CDR2 YFSETQ.

The gene calls are TRBV27 and TRBJ1-1; with no DNA, the TCRdb D assignment of TRBD1 cannot be verified. The germline CDR1 and CDR2 sequences are MNHEY and SMNVEV (reference sequence). The CDR3 runs 13 residues. The CDR3: CASSPRQGYEAFF.

CDR3 sequence reads: CASRDRGENIQYF. The chain recombines TRBV6-5 with TRBJ2-4; TCRdb outputs TRBD1, but without DNA this stays unchecked. Germline V gives CDR1 MNHEY, CDR2 SVGAGI. The CDR3 has 13 residues.

The chain combines TRBV5-6 with TRBJ2-6; TCRdb proposes TRBD1, but this gene call is untestable without DNA. Germline V gene lookup returns CDR1 SGHDT and CDR2 YYEEEE. CDR3 length: 17 residues. This CDR3 reads CASSPGRGFPGANVLTF.

The V and J genes are TRBV12-3 or TRBV12-4 and TRBJ1-6; TCRdb proposes TRBD1, but this gene call is untestable without DNA. This CDR3 has 15 residues. This CDR3 is CASSPNSGGNSPLHF.

The chain uses TRBV7-3 and TRBJ2-6; TCRdb's D call, TRBD1, is unchecked because there is no DNA. CDR3 length: 19 amino acids. Germline V lookup: CDR1 SGHTA, CDR2 FQGTGA. Here the CDR3 reads CASSPQERGGRSGANVLTF.

The gene calls are TRBV20-1 and TRBJ1-5; TCRdb returns TRBD1, unconfirmable since there is no DNA. CDR1 and CDR2 from the germline V gene are DFQATT and SNEGSKA (reference sequence). This CDR3 has 13 residues. The CDR3 here is CSAGTDLNQPQHF.

The chain uses TRBV5-1 and TRBJ2-1; the TRBD2 assignment by TCRdb is unverifiable without DNA. Germline V lookup: CDR1 SGHRS, CDR2 YFSETQ. The CDR3 is made up of 15 amino acids. CDR3 sequence: CASSLGGLAGLEQFF.

The chain has TRBV29-1 and TRBJ2-5; no DNA is available, so the TRBD1 call from TCRdb remains unchecked. Germline CDR1 reads SQVTM; CDR2 reads ANQGSEA. The CDR3 consists of 13 residues. CDR3 residues: CSVGMGQLETQYF.

V is TRBV12-3 or TRBV12-4 and J is TRBJ2-7; TCRdb outputs TRBD2, but without DNA this stays unchecked. The CDR3 is made up of 14 amino acids. The CDR3 loop is CASSFGTSGYEQYF.

The CDR3 here is CASSALGPPQETQYF. V and J are TRBV9 and TRBJ2-5; TCRdb's D call, TRBD1, is unchecked because there is no DNA. CDR3 length: 15 residues. The germline V gene encodes CDR1 SGDLS and CDR2 YYNGEE.

The chain uses TRBV28 and TRBJ2-1; checking the TCRdb D call of TRBD1 is not possible without DNA. Per the germline V gene, CDR1 is MDHEN and CDR2 is SYDVKM. This CDR3 has 12 amino acids. CDR3 residues: CASSLMRQDQFF.

The CDR3 sequence is CASSPGDFINSPLHF. V and J are TRBV5-1 and TRBJ1-6; the TRBD1 assignment by TCRdb is unverifiable without DNA. CDR1 SGHRS and CDR2 YFSETQ come from the germline V gene. The CDR3 length is 15 residues.

V usage is TRBV7-9 and J usage is TRBJ1-6. The length of the CDR3 is 15 residues. CDR1 is SEHNR, CDR2 FQNEAQ, per germline (reference sequence). CDR3 amino acids: CASSSTRQDFSPLHF.